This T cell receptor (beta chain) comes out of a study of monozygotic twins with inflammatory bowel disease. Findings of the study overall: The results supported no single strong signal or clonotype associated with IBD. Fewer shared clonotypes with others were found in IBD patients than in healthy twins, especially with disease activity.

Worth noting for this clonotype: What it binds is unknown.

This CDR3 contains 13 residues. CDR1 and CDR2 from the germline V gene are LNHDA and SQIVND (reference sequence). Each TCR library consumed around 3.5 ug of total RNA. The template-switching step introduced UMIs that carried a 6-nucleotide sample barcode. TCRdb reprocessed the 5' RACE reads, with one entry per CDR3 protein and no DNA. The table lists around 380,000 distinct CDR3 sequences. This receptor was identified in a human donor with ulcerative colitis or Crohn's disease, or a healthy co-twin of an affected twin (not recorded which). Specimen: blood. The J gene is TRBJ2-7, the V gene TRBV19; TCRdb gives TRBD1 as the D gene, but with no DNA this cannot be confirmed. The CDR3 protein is CASSAQGKDEQYF. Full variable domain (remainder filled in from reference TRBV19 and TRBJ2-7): DGGITQSPKYLFRKEGQNVTLSCEQNLNHDAMYWYRQDPGQGLRLIYYSQIVNDFQKGDIAEGYSVSREKKESFPLTVTSAQKNPTAFYLCASSAQGKDEQYFGPGTRLTVT.